What follows are 6 T cell receptor beta chains derived from one specimen sequenced in a study of beta chain features in type 1 diabetes. What was sequenced were expressed TCRB transcripts, since all of the isolated RNA had been reverse transcribed. This table comes from immunoSEQ multiplex PCR, and its TCRdb copy is limited to in-frame clones, with some not included. This table has about 650,000 clones, 9.5% to 15% appearing once. Their cognate antigens are unknown. Findings and caveats of the study: A moderate, significant TCRB CDR3 shortening appeared in type 1 diabetes across four CD4+ subsets.

What was sequenced was naive CD4+ T cells from blood. The receptor source for this set is a man aged 25 to 40 with type 1 diabetes.

This clone was seen more than once but under ten times. CDR3: CASSLYEENSPLHF. The CDR3 coding sequence is TGCGCCAGCAGCTTGTACGAGGAAAATTCACCCCTCCACTTT. This chain connects TRBV5-1 to TRBJ1-6, with D unresolved. This CDR3 spans 14 amino acids. Germline assignment: CDR1 SGHRS and CDR2 YFSETQ. Trimming cost V 1 base and J 7 bases, with 9 bases left between them.

A few counts support this clone. This chain connects TRBV7-9 to TRBJ1-5, with 7 bases matching TRBD1. The V gene end was trimmed by 5 bases and the J gene end by 5 bases; junction bases not matched to a gene: 9. Germline CDR1 is SEHNR and CDR2 is FQNEAQ (reference sequence). The CDR3 consists of 15 residues. The CDR3 loop reads CASSNRGGADQPQHF. The CDR3, as DNA: TGTGCCAGCAGCAATCGAGGGGGCGCTGATCAGCCCCAGCATTTT. The full variable domain, with the rest looked up from reference TRBV7-9 and TRBJ1-5, is DTGVSQNPRHKITKRGQNVTFRCDPISEHNRLYWYRQTLGQGPEFLTYFQNEAQLEKSRLLSDRFSAERPKGSFSTLEIQRTEQGDSAMYLCASSNRGGADQPQHFGDGTRLSIL.

The chain couples TRBV7-9 to TRBJ2-2; 8 bases are shared with TRBD1. Germline values: CDR1 SEHNR, CDR2 FQNEAQ (reference sequence). CDR3 length equals 18 residues. V was clipped by 5 bases and J by 5 bases; unmatched bases: 16. The CDR3 nucleotides read TGTGCCAGCAGCCCCAGAAGGGGCCTGGGACAGGCGACCGGGGAGCTGTTTTTT. Protein: CASSPRRGLGQATGELFF.

On this clone: At one boundary the junction diverges from the germline segment, which might be a read error. The V call is TRBV5-4, the J call TRBJ2-2; 7 positions agree with TRBD1. The CDR3 loop spans 15 amino acids. Per the germline V gene, CDR1 is SGHNT and CDR2 is YYREEE (reference sequence). The CDR3 nucleotides read TGCGCCAGCAGCCACGGGACAGCGAACACCGGGGAGCTGTTTTTT. It yields the protein CASSHGTANTGELFF.

This clone was seen more than once but under ten times. J is TRBJ1-2 and V is TRBV9; D uncertain. The CDR3 extends over 15 amino acids. Germline CDR1 and CDR2: SGDLS and YYNGEE. The V end was cut by 0 bases, the J end by 8 bases, with 17 bases between. The CDR3 bases are TGTGCCAGCAGCGTAGACCCAGCTGGGTCGGGCGGCTACACCTTC. Protein product: CASSVDPAGSGGYTF.

This clone was counted between two and nine times. This sample also contains other DNA sequences that code for the same CDR3. V is TRBV27 and J is TRBJ1-6, with D tentatively TRBD1 (6 bases). This CDR3 spans 14 amino acids. CDR1 and CDR2 (germline): MNHEY, SMNVEV (reference sequence). V was pared by 3 bases and J by 3 bases, with 6 bases between. For the CDR3, the DNA is TGTGCCAGCAGTTTGGACAGCTATAATTCACCCCTCCACTTT. Translation: CASSLDSYNSPLHF.